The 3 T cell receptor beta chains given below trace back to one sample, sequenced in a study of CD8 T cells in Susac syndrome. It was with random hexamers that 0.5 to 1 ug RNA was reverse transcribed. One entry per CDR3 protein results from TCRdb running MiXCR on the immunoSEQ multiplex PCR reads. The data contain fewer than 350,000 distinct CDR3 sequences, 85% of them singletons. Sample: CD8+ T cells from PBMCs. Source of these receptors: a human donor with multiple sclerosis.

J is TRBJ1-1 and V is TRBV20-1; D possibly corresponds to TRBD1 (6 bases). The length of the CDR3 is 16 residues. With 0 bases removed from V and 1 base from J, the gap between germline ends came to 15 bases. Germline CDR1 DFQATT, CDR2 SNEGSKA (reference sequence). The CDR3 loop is CSAREFPGHPNTEAFF. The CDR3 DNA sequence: TGCAGTGCTAGAGAATTTCCGGGACATCCGAACACTGAAGCTTTCTTT.

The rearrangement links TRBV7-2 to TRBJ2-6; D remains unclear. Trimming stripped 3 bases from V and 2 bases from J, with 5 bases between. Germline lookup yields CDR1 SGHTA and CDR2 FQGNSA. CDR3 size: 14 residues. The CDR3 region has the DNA TGTGCCAGCAGCTTCCTCCCTGGGGCCAACGTCCTGACTTTC. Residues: CASSFLPGANVLTF.

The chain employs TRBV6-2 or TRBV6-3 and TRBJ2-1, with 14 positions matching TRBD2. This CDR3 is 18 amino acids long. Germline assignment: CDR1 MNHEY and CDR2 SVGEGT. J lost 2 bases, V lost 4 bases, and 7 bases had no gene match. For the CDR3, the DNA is TGTGCCAGCAGTTCCGGGACTAGCGGGAGCCAACCCTACAATGAGCAGTTCTTC. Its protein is CASSSGTSGSQPYNEQFF.